This T cell receptor (beta chain) stems from a study of spatial heterogeneity in lung cancer (dated 2019 in TCRdb). In the study overall: Beta-chain transcripts were consistently detected in greater numbers than alpha-chain transcripts, which likely reflects a higher abundance of beta-chain transcripts. In the raw uncorrected reads, each unique combination of TCR and UMI appeared on average more than ten times. TCR alpha and beta repertoires were quantitatively compared across multiple tumor regions, matched nontumor lung and blood in non-small cell lung cancer. A strong correlation was found between TCR transcript counts in tumor regions and a T cell transcriptional module score from matched bulk RNA-seq. Both alpha and beta chains were TCR-sequenced in samples taken at surgery, namely 220 tumor regions, 64 matched nontumor lung samples and approximately 58 PBMC samples. TCR repertoire features were related to nonsynonymous mutation counts determined by whole-exome sequencing of tumor tissue. Points the paper makes about the study in general: TCR-seq was estimated to cover only 6% to 7% of tumor T cells for alpha chains and 13% for beta chains. The tumor nonsynonymous mutation count correlated with the number of expanded alpha and beta TCRs within the tumor. Additional single-cell paired TCR alpha and beta sequencing was considered necessary to confirm, at a functional level, the hypothesis that regional TCRs recognize regional mutations. Counts of ubiquitous and regional expanded TCRs correlated with counts of ubiquitous and regional nonsynonymous mutations, respectively.

In this sample, this clonotype turned up many times. The target of this receptor is not known. Base quality data are lacking; no much larger clone is found one base away. This beta chain is off target for a library built for alpha chains, so its abundance means little. What this sample's time point label stands for: sample taken at primary tumor resection. The donors were more than 60 patients from the lung TRACERx cohort who had early-stage, untreated non-small cell lung cancer. For TCR sequencing, whole RNA was extracted from tumor and nontumor lung tissue, or from cryopreserved PBMC samples, and no cell sorting was done. Only patients for whom sufficient RNA was available from at least two tumor regions were selected for TCR sequencing. A lung pathologist reviewed the tumor and adjacent nontumor lung specimens before the specimens were selected. The CDR3 holds 15 amino acids from the cysteine to the phenylalanine. The DNA shown is the 45-base CDR3, in frame from base 1. Relative to germline, V is missing 6 bases and J is missing 9 bases, with 11 bases of the junction outside any gene match. CDR1 and CDR2, per the germline V gene, are SGHTA and FQGNSA.

Libraries were constructed by 5' RACE. These reads were obtained on a NextSeq 500. To allow correction of PCR and sequencing errors, the TCR library protocol tagged every TCR cDNA molecule with a unique molecular identifier. The authors processed their data as follows. TCR identification, UMI-based error correction and CDR3 extraction were performed with Decombinator tools. Expanded TCRs were defined as those above a frequency of 2 per 1,000, corresponding to the top 1% of the tumor frequency distribution. Expanded tumor TCRs were classed as regional if statistically deemed absent (corrected P<0.05) from at least one tumor region, otherwise ubiquitous. Renyi diversity was calculated using the R vegan package after each repertoire was subsampled 100 times to 5,000 TCRs. CDR3 similarity networks were built from amino acid triplet string-kernel similarity, with CDR3s being connected when pairwise similarity was above 0.82. TCRdb reanalyzed the raw reads on its own, using fastp at Q25 for trimming and MiXCR for clone calling, and kept in-frame beta chains. Each CDR3 protein appears once, grouped with its most common genes and DNA. TCRdb, not the original authors, processed these V and J calls. The sample table holds 16,000 or so distinct CDR3 sequences, of which approximately 7% were seen once. The ten largest make up roughly a fifth of the sample.

The sequence was collected from a female donor with early-stage non-small cell lung cancer. This chain is built from TRBV7-2 and TRBJ2-1; the junction holds 10 bases that match TRBD2. Sequenced here: lung tumor tissue, sampled at surgery. CDR3 region: CASSQRGGQVIEQFF. The DNA sequence is given as TGTGCCAGCAGTCAGCGGGGGGGCCAGGTCATTGAGCAGTTCTTC.